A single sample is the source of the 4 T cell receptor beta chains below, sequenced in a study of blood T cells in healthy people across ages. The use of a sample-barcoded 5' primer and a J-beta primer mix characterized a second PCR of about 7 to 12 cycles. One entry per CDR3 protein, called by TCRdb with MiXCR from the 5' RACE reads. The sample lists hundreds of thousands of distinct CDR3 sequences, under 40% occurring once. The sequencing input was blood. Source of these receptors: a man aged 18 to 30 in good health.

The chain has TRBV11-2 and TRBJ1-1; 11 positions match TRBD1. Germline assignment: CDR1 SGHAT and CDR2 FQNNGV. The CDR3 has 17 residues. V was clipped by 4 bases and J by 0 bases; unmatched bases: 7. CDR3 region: CASSSLGQGALNTEAFF. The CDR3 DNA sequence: TGTGCCAGCAGCTCCCTCGGACAGGGGGCCCTGAACACTGAAGCTTTCTTT.

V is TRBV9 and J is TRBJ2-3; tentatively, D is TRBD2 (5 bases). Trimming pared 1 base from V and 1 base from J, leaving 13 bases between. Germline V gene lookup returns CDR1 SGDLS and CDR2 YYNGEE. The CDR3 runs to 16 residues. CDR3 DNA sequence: TGTGCCAGCAGCGTATCGGGAAGGTTTGGCACAGATACGCAGTATTTT. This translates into CASSVSGRFGTDTQYF.

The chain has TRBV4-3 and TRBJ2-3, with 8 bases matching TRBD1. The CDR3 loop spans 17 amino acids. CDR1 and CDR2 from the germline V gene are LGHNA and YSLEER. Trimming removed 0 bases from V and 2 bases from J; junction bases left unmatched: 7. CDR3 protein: CASSQDGRGRITDTQYF. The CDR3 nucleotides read TGCGCCAGCAGCCAAGACGGCAGGGGGCGCATCACAGATACGCAGTATTTT.

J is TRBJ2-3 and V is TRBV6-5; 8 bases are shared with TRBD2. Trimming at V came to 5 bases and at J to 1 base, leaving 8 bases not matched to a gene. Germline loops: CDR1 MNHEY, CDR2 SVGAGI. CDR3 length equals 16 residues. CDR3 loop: CASSPSFSGGTDTQYF. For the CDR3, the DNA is TGTGCCAGCAGTCCTTCTTTTAGCGGGGGCACAGATACGCAGTATTTT.